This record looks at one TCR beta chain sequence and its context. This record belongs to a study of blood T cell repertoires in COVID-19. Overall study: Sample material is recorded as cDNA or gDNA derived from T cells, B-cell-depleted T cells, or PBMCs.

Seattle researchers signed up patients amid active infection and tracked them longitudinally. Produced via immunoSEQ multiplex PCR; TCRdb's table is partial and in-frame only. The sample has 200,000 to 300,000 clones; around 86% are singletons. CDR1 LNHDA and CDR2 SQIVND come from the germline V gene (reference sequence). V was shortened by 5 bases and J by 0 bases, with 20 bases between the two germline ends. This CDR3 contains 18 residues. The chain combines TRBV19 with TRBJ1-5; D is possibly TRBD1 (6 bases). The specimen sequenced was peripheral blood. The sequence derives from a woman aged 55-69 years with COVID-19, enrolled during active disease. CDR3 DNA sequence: TGTGCCAGTAGTTGGATCAGGGGCGGGGGAGGTAGCAATCAGCCCCAGCATTTT. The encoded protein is CASSWIRGGGGSNQPQHF.